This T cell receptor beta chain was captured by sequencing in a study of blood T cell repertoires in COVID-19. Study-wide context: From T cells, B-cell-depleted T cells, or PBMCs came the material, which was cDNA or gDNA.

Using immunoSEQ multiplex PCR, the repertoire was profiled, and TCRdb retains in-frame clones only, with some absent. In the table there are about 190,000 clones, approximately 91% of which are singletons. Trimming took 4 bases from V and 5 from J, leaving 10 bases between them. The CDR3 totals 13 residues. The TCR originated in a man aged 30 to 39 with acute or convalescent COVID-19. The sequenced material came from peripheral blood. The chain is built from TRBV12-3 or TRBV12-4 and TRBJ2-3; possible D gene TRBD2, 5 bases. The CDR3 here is CASSSIAGDTQYF. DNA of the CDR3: TGTGCCAGCAGTTCGATCGCGGGAGATACGCAGTATTTT.